This T cell receptor (beta chain) appears in the sequencing data of a study of PD-1 blockade in classical Hodgkin lymphoma. General study results and limits: Reported baseline diversity: healthy donors highest, relapsed/refractory patients lowest.

Measured with immunoSEQ multiplex PCR; TCRdb has only the in-frame clones, and not every one. Found here are roughly 28,000 clones, about 81% of them singletons; the top ten hold around 35%. Of note for this clone: Its antigen is still unknown.

CDR1 MDHEN and CDR2 SYDVKM come from the germline V gene. V was clipped by 5 bases and J by 5 bases; unmatched bases: 14. The CDR3 runs 17 residues. The patients all showed relapse after autologous stem cell transplantation, while their brentuximab vedotin exposure varied. Sequenced material: peripheral blood mononuclear cells (PBMCs), taken before the second cycle of nivolumab. The source is a human donor with classical Hodgkin lymphoma. The chain recombines TRBV28 with TRBJ2-5; 10 bases map to TRBD2. The CDR3 sequence is CASSQPSGGDSGETQYF. CDR3 nucleotides: TGTGCCAGCAGTCAACCTAGCGGGGGAGACTCTGGGGAGACCCAGTACTTC.